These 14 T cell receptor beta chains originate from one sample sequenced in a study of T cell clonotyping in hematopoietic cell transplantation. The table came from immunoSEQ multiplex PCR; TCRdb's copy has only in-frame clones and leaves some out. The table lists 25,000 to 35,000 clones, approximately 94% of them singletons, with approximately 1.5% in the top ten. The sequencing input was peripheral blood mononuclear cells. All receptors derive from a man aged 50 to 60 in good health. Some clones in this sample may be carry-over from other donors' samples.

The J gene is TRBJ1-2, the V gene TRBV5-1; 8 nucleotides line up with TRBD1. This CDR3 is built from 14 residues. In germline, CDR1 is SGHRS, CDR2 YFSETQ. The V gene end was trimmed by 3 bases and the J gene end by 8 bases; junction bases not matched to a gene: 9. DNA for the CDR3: TGCGCCAGCAGCTGGATCACAGGGGGTAGGGGCTACACCTTC. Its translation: CASSWITGGRGYTF.

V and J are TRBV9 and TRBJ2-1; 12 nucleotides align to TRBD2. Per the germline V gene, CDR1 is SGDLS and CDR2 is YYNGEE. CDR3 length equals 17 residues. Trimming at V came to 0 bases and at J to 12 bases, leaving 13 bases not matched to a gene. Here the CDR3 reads CASSVGPTSGGSLWQFF. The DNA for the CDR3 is TGTGCCAGCAGCGTAGGACCGACTAGCGGGGGTTCCCTATGGCAGTTCTTC.

CDR3 amino acids: CASSLQGPQPQHF. The CDR3 DNA follows: TGCGCCAGCAGCTTACAGGGGCCTCAGCCCCAGCATTTT. The rearrangement links TRBV5-1 to TRBJ1-5; 7 bases are a match to TRBD1. J lost 6 bases, V lost 2 bases, and 2 bases had no gene match. The length of the CDR3 is 13 residues. Germline V lookup: CDR1 SGHRS, CDR2 YFSETQ.

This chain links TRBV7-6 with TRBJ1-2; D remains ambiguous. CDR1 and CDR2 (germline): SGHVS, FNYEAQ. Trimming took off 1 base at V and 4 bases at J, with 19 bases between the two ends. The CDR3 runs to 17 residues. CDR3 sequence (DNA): TGTGCCAGCAGCTTAGGTGGGCTTTTAAAAGCTAGCTATGGCTACACCTTC. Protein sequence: CASSLGGLLKASYGYTF.

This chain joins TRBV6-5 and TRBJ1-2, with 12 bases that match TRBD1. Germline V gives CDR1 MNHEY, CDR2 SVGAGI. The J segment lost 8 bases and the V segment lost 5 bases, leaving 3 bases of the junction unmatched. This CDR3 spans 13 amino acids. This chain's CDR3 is CASSQGTGGGYTF. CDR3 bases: TGTGCCAGCAGTCAAGGGACAGGGGGCGGCTACACCTTC.

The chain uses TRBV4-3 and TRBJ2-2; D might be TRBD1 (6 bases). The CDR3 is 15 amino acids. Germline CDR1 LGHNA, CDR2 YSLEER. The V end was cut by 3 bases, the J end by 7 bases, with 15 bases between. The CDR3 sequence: CASSQPTGRGGELFF. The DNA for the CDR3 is TGCGCCAGCAGCCAGCCGACAGGTCGGGGCGGGGAGCTGTTTTTT.

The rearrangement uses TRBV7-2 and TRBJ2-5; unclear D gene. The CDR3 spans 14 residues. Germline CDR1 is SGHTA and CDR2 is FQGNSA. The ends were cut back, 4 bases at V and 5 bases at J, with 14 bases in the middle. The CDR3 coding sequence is TGTGCCAGCAGCTCCCCGTACCCCAGGGAGACCCAGTACTTC. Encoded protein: CASSSPYPRETQYF.

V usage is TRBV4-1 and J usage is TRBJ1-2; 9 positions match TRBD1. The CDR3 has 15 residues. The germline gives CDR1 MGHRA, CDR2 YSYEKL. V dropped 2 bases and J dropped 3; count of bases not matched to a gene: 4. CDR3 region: CASSQNRGRDYGYTF. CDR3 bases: TGCGCCAGCAGCCAAAACAGGGGGCGGGACTATGGCTACACCTTC.

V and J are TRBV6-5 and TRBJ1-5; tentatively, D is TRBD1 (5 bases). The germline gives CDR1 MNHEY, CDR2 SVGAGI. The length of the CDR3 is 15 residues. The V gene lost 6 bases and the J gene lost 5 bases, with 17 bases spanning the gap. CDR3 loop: CASRLSEGIYQPQHF. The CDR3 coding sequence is TGTGCCAGCAGACTCTCCGAGGGGATTTATCAGCCCCAGCATTTT.

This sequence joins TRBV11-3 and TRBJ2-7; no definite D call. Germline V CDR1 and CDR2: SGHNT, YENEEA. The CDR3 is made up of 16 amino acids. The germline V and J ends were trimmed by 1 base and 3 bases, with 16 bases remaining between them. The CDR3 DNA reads TGTGCCAGCAGCTTAGGGTTTGGCGTCCCTAGCTACGAGCAGTACTTC. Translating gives CASSLGFGVPSYEQYF.

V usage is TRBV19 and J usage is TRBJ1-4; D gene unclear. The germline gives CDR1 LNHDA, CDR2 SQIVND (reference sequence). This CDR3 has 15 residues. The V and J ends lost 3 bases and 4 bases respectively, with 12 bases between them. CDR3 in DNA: TGTGCCAGTAGTATTGGAGGGCTTGATAATGAAAAACTGTTTTTT. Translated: CASSIGGLDNEKLFF.

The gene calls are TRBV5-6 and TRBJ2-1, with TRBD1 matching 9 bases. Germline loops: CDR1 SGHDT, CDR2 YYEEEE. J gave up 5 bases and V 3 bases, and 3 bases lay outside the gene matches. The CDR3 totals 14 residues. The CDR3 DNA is TGTGCCAGCAGCTGGACAGGGGCGGACAATGAGCAGTTCTTC. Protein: CASSWTGADNEQFF.

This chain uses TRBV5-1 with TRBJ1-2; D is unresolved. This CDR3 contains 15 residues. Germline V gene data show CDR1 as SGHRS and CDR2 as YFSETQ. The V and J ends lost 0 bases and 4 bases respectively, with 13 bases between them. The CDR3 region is CASSLVGPEGYGYTF. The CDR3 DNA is TGCGCCAGCAGCTTGGTAGGTCCAGAAGGCTATGGCTACACCTTC.

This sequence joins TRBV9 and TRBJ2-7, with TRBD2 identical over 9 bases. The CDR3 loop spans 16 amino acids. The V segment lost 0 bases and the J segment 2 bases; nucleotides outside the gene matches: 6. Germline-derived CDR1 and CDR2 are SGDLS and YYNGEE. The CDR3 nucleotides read TGTGCCAGCAGCGTAGGGGATAGCGGGGGTACCTACGAGCAGTACTTC. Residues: CASSVGDSGGTYEQYF.